This T cell receptor beta chain was recovered during a study of shared clonotypes between healthy human individuals. Study-level points and caveats: Represented diversity, genetic and exposure-history alike, was limited by few donors.

CDR1 and CDR2 from the germline V gene are SGHAT and FQNNGV. The V end lost 1 base, the J end lost 3 bases, and 7 bases lay between the germline ends. The CDR3 consists of 14 residues. In the case of this clone: The antigen is not known.

Every subset's genomic DNA went evenly onto several immunoSEQ plates. The protocol was immunoSEQ multiplex PCR, while the TCRdb copy is restricted to in-frame clones and leaves out a portion. The table lists approximately 460,000 clones, approximately 80% of them singletons. The unsorted samples had some 83 million PBMCs used for genomic DNA. Sequencing was done on a sample of PBMCs. This rearrangement joins TRBV11-2 to TRBJ1-3; no firm D call. This clonotype was sampled from a woman between 40 and 55 years old in good health. Some clones in this sample may be carry-over from other donors' samples. The CDR3 nucleotides read TGTGCCAGCAGCTTAGGAGGGTATGGAAACACCATATATTTT. Protein product: CASSLGGYGNTIYF.